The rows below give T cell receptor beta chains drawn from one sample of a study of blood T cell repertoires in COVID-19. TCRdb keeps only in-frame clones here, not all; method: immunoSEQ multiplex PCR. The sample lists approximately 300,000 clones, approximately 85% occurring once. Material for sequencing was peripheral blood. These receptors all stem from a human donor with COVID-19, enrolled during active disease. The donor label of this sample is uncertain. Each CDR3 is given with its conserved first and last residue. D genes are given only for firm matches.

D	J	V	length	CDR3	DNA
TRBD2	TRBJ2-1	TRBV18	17	CASSPPGLAGRYNEQFF	TGTGCCAGCTCACCTCCGGGACTAGCGGGCCGTTACAATGAGCAGTTCTTC
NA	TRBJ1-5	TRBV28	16	CASSLTGQTNNQPQHF	TGTGCCAGCAGTCTCACCGGACAGACCAATAATCAGCCCCAGCATTTT
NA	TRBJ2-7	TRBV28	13	CASSFPRGVEQYF	TGTGCCAGCAGTTTCCCCAGGGGGGTCGAGCAGTACTTC
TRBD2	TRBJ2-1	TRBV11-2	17	CASSLTPGTSGDNEQFF	TGTGCCAGCAGCTTAACCCCCGGGACTAGCGGAGACAATGAGCAGTTCTTC
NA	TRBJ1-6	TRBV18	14	CASSLEGRDSPLHF	TGTGCCAGCTCCCTGGAGGGGAGAGATTCACCCCTCCACTTT
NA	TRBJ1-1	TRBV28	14	CASRAGPGNTEAFF	TGTGCCAGCAGAGCGGGACCAGGTAACACTGAAGCTTTCTTT
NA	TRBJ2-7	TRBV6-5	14	CASSTDQGPYEQYF	TGTGCCAGCAGTACTGACCAGGGGCCCTACGAGCAGTACTTC
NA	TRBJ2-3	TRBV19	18	CASSIRSMRADRTDTQYF	TGTGCCAGTAGTATAAGGTCGATGAGAGCGGACCGCACAGATACGCAGTATTTT
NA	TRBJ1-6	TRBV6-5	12	CASNQQGAPLHF	TGTGCCAGCAATCAACAGGGAGCACCCCTCCACTTT
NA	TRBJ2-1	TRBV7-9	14	CATRGAFSYNEQFF	TGTGCCACCAGGGGGGCCTTCTCCTACAATGAGCAGTTCTTC
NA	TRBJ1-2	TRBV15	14	CATSRDRVDYGYTF	TGTGCCACCAGCAGGGATCGGGTGGACTATGGCTACACCTTC
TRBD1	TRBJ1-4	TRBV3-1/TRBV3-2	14	CASSPRQGGEKLFF	TGTGCCAGCAGCCCTCGACAGGGCGGTGAAAAACTGTTTTTT